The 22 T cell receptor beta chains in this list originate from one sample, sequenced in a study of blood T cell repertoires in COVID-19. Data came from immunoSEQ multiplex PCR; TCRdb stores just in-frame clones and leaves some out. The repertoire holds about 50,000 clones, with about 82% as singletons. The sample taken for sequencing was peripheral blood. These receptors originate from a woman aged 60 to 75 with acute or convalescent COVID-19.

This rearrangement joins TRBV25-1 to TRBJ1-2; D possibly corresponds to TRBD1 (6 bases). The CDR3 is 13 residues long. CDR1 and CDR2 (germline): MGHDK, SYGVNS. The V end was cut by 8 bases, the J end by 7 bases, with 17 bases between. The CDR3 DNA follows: TGTGCCAGCGGTCCGGGAAGGGGGTTTGGCTACACCTTC. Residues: CASGPGRGFGYTF.

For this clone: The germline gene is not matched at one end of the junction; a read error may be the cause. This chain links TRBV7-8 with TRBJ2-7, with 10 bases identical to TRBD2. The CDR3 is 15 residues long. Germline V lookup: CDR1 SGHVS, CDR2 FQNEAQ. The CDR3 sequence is CASSIASGRTYEQYF. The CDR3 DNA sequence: TGTGCCAGCAGCATAGCTAGCGGGAGAACCTACGAGCAGTACTTC.

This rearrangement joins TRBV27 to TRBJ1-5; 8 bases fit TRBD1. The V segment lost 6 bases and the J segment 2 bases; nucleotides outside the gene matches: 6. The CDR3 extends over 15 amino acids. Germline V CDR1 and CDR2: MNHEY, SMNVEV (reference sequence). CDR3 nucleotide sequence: TGTGCCAGCAGGAGAGGACAGGGCCGCAATCAGCCCCAGCATTTT. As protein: CASRRGQGRNQPQHF.

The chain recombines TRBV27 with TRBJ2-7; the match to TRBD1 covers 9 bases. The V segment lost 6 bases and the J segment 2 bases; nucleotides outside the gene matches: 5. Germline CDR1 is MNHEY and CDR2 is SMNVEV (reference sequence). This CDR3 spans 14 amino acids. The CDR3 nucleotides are TGTGCCAGCAGAGCCGGGACAGGGACCTACGAGCAGTACTTC. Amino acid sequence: CASRAGTGTYEQYF.

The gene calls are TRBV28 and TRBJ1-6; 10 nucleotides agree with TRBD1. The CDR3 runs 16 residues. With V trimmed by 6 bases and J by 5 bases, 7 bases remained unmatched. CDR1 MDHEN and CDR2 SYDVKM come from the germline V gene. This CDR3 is CASSSTGGANNSPLHF. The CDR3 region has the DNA TGTGCCAGCAGCTCGACAGGGGGCGCGAATAATTCACCCCTCCACTTT.

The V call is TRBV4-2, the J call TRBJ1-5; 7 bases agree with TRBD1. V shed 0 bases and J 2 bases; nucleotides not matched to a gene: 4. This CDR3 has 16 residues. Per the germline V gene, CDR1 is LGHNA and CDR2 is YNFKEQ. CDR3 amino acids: CASSQDGDSRNQPQHF. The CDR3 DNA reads TGTGCCAGCAGCCAAGATGGGGACAGCCGCAATCAGCCCCAGCATTTT.

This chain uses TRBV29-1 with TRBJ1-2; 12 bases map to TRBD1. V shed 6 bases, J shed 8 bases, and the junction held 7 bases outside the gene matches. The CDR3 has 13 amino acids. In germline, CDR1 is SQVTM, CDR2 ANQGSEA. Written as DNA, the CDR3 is TGCAGCGTCCGGGGACAGGGGGCGGAGGGCTACACCTTC. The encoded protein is CSVRGQGAEGYTF. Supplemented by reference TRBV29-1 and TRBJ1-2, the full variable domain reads SAVISQKPSRDICQRGTSLTIQCQVDSQVTMMFWYRQQPGQSLTLIATANQGSEATYESGFVIDKFPISRPNLTFSTLTVSNMSPEDSSIYLCSVRGQGAEGYTFGSGTRLTVV.

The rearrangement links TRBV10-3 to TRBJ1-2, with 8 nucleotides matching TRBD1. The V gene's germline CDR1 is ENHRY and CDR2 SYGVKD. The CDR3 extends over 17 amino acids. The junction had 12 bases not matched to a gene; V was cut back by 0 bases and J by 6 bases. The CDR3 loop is CAISESSGRTGTHGYTF. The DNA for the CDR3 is TGTGCCATCAGTGAGTCGAGTGGGAGGACAGGGACCCATGGCTACACCTTC.

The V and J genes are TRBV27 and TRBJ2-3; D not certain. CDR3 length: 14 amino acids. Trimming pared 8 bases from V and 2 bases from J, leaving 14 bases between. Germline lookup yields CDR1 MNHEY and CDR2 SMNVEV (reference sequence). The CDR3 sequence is CASRQVYSTDTQYF. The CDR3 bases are TGTGCCAGCCGACAAGTCTATTCCACAGATACGCAGTATTTT.

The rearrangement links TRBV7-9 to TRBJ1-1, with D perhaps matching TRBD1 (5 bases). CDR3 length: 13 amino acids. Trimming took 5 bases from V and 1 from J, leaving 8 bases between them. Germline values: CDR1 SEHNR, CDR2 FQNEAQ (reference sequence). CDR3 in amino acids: CASSGQRNTEAFF. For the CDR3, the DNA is TGTGCCAGCAGCGGACAACGGAACACTGAAGCTTTCTTT. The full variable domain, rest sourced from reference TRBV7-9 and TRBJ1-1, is DTGVSQNPRHKITKRGQNVTFRCDPISEHNRLYWYRQTLGQGPEFLTYFQNEAQLEKSRLLSDRFSAERPKGSFSTLEIQRTEQGDSAMYLCASSGQRNTEAFFGQGTRLTVV.

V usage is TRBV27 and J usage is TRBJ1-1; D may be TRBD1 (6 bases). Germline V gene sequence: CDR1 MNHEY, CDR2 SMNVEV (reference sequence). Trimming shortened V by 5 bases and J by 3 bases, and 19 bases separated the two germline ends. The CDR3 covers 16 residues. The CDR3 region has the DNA TGTGCCAGCAGTCCCGAATGGGGGACATTAGACACTGAAGCTTTCTTT. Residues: CASSPEWGTLDTEAFF.

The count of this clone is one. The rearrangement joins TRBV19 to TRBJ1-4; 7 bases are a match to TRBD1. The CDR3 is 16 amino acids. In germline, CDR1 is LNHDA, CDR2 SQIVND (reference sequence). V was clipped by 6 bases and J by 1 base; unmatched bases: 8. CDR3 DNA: TGTGCCAGTAGCCAGGGGGAGCGCATAACTAATGAAAAACTGTTTTTT. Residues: CASSQGERITNEKLFF.

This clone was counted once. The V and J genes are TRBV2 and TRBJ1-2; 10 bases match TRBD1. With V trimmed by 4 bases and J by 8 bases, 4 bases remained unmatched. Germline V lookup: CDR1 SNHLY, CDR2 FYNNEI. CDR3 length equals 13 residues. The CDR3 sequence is CASSATGGQGYTF. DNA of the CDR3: TGTGCCAGCAGTGCGACAGGGGGCCAGGGCTACACCTTC.

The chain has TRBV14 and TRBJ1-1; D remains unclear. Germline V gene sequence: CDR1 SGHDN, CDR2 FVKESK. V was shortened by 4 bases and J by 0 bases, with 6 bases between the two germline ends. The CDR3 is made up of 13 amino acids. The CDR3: CASSLSMNTEAFF. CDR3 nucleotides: TGTGCCAGCAGCCTGTCCATGAACACTGAAGCTTTCTTT.

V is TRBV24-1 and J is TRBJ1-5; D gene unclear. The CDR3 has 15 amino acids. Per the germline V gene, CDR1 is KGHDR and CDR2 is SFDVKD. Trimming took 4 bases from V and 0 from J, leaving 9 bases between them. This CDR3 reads CATSEGSHSNQPQHF. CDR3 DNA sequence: TGTGCCACCAGTGAGGGCAGCCATAGCAATCAGCCCCAGCATTTT.

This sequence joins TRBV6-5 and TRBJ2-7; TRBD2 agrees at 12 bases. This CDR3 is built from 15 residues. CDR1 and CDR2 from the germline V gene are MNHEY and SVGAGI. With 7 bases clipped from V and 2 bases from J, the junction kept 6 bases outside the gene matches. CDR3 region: CASTLTSGGPYEQYF. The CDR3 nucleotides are TGTGCCAGCACTCTGACTAGCGGGGGACCCTACGAGCAGTACTTC.

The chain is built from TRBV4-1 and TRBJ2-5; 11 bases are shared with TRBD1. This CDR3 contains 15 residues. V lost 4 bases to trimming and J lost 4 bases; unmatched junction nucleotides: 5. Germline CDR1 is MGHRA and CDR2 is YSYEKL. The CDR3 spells CASSPGTGGIETQYF. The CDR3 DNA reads TGCGCCAGCAGCCCCGGGACAGGGGGGATAGAGACCCAGTACTTC.

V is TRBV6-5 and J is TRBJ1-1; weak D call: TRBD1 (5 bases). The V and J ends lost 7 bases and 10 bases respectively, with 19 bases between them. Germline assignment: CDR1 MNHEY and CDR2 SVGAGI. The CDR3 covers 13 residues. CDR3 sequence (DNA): TGTGCCAGCACCAACCGGACAACTCGAACAGCTTTCTTT. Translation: CASTNRTTRTAFF.

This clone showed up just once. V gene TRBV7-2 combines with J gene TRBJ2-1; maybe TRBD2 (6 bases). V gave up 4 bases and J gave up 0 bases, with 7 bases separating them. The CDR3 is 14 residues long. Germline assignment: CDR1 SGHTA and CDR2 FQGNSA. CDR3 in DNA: TGTGCCAGCAGCTCGACTAGCTCCTACAATGAGCAGTTCTTC. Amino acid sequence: CASSSTSSYNEQFF.

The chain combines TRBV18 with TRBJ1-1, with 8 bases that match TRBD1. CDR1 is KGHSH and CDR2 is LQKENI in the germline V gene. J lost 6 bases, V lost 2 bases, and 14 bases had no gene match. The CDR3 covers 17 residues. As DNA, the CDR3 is TGTGCCAGCTCACCAGAGGTCCTTTACAGGGGGAAAGCTGAAGCTTTCTTT. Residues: CASSPEVLYRGKAEAFF. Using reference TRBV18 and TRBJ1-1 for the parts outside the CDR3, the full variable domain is NAGVMQNPRHLVRRRGQEARLRCSPMKGHSHVYWYRQLPEEGLKFMVYLQKENIIDESGMPKERFSAEFPKEGPSILRIQQVVRGDSAAYFCASSPEVLYRGKAEAFFGQGTRLTVV.

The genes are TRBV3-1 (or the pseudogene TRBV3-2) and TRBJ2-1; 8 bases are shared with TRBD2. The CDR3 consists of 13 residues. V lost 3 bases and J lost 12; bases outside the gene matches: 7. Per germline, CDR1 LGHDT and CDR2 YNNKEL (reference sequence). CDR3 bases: TGTGCCAGCAGCCAGGTGAGCGGGAGCGGGCAGTTCTTC. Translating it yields CASSQVSGSGQFF.

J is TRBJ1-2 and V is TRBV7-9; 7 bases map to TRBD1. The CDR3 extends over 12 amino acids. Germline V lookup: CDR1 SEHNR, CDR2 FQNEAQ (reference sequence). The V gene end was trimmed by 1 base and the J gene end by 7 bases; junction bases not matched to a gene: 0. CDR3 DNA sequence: TGTGCCAGCAGCTTAGAGGGGGCTGGCTACACCTTC. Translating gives CASSLEGAGYTF. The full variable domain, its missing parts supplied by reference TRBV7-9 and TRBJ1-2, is DTGVSQNPRHKITKRGQNVTFRCDPISEHNRLYWYRQTLGQGPEFLTYFQNEAQLEKSRLLSDRFSAERPKGSFSTLEIQRTEQGDSAMYLCASSLEGAGYTFGSGTRLTVV.